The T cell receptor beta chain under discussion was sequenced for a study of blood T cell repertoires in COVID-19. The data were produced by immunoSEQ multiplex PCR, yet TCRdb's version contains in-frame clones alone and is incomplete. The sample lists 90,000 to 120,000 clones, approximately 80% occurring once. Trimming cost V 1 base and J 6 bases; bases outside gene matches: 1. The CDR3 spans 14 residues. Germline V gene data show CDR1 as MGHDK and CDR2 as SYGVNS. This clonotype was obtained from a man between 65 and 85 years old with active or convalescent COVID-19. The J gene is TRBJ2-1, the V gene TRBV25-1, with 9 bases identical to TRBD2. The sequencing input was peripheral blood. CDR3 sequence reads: CASSEWREGNEQFF. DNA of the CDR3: TGTGCCAGCAGTGAATGGCGGGAGGGCAATGAGCAGTTCTTC. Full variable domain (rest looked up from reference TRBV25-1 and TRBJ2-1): EADIYQTPRYLVIGTGKKITLECSQTMGHDKMYWYQQDPGMELHLIHYSYGVNSTEKGDLSSESTVSRIRTEHFPLTLESARPSHTSQYLCASSEWREGNEQFFGPGTRLTVL.